The 22 T cell receptor beta chains below all came from one sample that was sequenced in a study of T cells in women clearing cervical HPV infection. TCRdb's table, derived via immunoSEQ multiplex PCR, lists solely in-frame clones and lacks some. The sample has about 30,000 clones; the top ten hold 3.5%. The source material was blood buffy coat. These receptors were obtained from a woman between 18 and 69 years old with a cervical HPV16 infection that either progressed to CIN3+ or cleared (not recorded which).

Turning to this clone: Read sequence stops 3 residues before the CDR3 end, and the germline J gene provides the missing end. The chain couples TRBV6-2 or TRBV6-3 to TRBJ2-2; unclear D gene. Trimming removed 2 bases from V and 2 bases from J, with 6 bases in between. The CDR3 has 14 residues. Germline loops: CDR1 MNHEY, CDR2 SVGEGT. This chain's CDR3 is CASSYSLNTGELFF. CDR3 bases read: TGTGCCAGCAGTTACAGTCTAAACACCGGGGAG.

Concerning this clone itself: The read is 3 residues too short to cover the CDR3 end, so that end is filled in from the germline J gene. The genes are TRBV20-1 and TRBJ2-5; 8 positions agree with TRBD1. CDR3 length: 15 amino acids. The germline V gene has CDR1 DFQATT and CDR2 SNEGSKA (reference sequence). J was trimmed by 4 bases and V by 3 bases; bases with no gene match: 10. CDR3 DNA (partial): TGCAGTGCTAGGGACAGGGAGCGAGGAAGAGAGACC. Translating gives CSARDRERGRET. The full CDR3 protein reads CSARDRERGRETQYF.

About this clone: The CDR3 end is not reached by the read, which stops 3 residues before it; the germline J gene fills it in. The chain employs TRBV18 and TRBJ1-2; the D gene is possibly TRBD1 (5 bases). Trimming shortened V by 0 bases and J by 4 bases, and 6 bases separated the two germline ends. This CDR3 is built from 13 residues. Germline-derived CDR1 and CDR2 are KGHSH and LQKENI. The CDR3 loop reads CASSPPGAYGYTF. The CDR3 bases that were read are TGTGCCAGCTCACCACCAGGGGCCTATGGC.

On this clone itself: The missing CDR3 end, 3 residues past where the read stops, is filled in from the germline J gene. The chain recombines TRBV18 with TRBJ1-2, with unresolved D. The CDR3 totals 11 residues. Germline V lookup: CDR1 KGHSH, CDR2 LQKENI. The CDR3 region is CASSAASDYTF. The covered CDR3 bases are TGTGCCAGCTCAGCAGCGAGTGAC.

For this clone: Read sequence stops 3 residues before the CDR3 end, and the germline J gene provides the missing end. V gene TRBV18 combines with J gene TRBJ1-2; D is uncertain. CDR1 and CDR2 from the germline V gene are KGHSH and LQKENI. The CDR3 is 13 amino acids. The CDR3 region is CASSRGQLYDYTF. CDR3 DNA (partial): TGTGCCAGCTCACGCGGCCAGCTTTACGAC.

A remark on this clone: The read comes to an end 3 residues before the CDR3 does, leaving the germline J gene to fill in the end. This chain connects TRBV5-1 to TRBJ2-2; 11 bases are a match to TRBD2. The CDR3 contains 17 residues. The V gene's germline CDR1 is SGHRS and CDR2 YFSETQ. Germline trimming cut 6 bases from V and 4 bases from J; bases unmatched to any gene: 11. The sequenced part of the CDR3 DNA is TGCGCCAGCAAACGGATGACTAGCGGGACGGGCACCGGGGAG. This codes for CASKRMTSGTGTGE. The CDR3 in full is CASKRMTSGTGTGELFF.

Comment on this clone: Read data end 3 residues before the CDR3 end; the end is taken from the germline J gene. The chain uses TRBV11-3 and TRBJ2-7; the match to TRBD1 covers 7 bases. Germline assignment: CDR1 SGHNT and CDR2 YENEEA. The CDR3 loop spans 14 amino acids. Trimming took 1 base from V and 3 from J; bases not matched to a gene: 3. The CDR3 bases that were read are TGTGCCAGCAGCTTAGGGGACAGCAACTACGAG. Residues: CASSLGDSNYE. The full CDR3 is CASSLGDSNYEQYF.

As to this clone: The CDR3 is cut off 3 residues early in the read; its end comes from the germline J gene. The chain links TRBV10-3 to TRBJ1-1; D is uncertain. Germline loops: CDR1 ENHRY, CDR2 SYGVKD. CDR3 length: 13 residues. Trimming took 5 bases from V and 1 from J, leaving 8 bases between them. The part of the CDR3 DNA that was read is TGTGCCATCAGTCCCCGGTGGAACACTGAA. This gives the protein CAISPRWNTE. The whole CDR3 sequence reads CAISPRWNTEAFF.

CDR3 bases read: TGTGCCAGCAGCCTCGACAGGGGGCAATACAATGAG. Its protein is CASSLDRGQYNE. The entire CDR3 protein reads CASSLDRGQYNEQFF. This sequence joins TRBV11-2 and TRBJ2-1; 10 bases are shared with TRBD1. The read finishes 3 residues shy of the CDR3 end, and the germline J gene is used to complete it. V shed 5 bases, J shed 4 bases, and the junction held 5 bases outside the gene matches. The germline CDR1 and CDR2 sequences are SGHAT and FQNNGV. This CDR3 contains 15 residues.

Partial CDR3 DNA: TGCGCCAGCAGCCCTAGCGGGAGCACCGGGGAG. It yields the protein CASSPSGSTGE. The whole CDR3 sequence reads CASSPSGSTGELFF. The chain uses TRBV5-1 and TRBJ2-2; 10 nucleotides agree with TRBD2. The read finishes 3 residues shy of the CDR3 end, and the germline J gene is used to complete it. The length of the CDR3 is 14 residues. V was pared by 4 bases and J by 4 bases, with 1 base of the junction left unmatched. The germline V gene has CDR1 SGHRS and CDR2 YFSETQ.

With regard to this clone: The read falls 3 residues short of the CDR3 end, and the missing part is taken from the germline J gene. The rearrangement links TRBV5-5 to TRBJ1-2; D is ambiguous. This CDR3 spans 12 amino acids. The germline V gene encodes CDR1 SGHKS and CDR2 YYEKEE (reference sequence). CDR3 loop: CASSLVDSRYTF. The CDR3 DNA, read in part, is TGTGCCAGCAGCTTGGTGGACTCCCGA.

Turning to this clone: The CDR3 goes on 3 residues after the read ends, and that part is filled in from the germline J gene. This chain connects TRBV5-1 to TRBJ1-1; D is possibly TRBD1 (5 bases). Germline V gives CDR1 SGHRS, CDR2 YFSETQ. The CDR3 runs to 15 residues. V lost 3 bases to trimming and J lost 2 bases, with 14 bases between them. Incomplete CDR3 DNA: TGCGCCAGCAGCTGGAATCCTGGGGCAAACACTGAA. Its translation is CASSWNPGANTE. The full CDR3 protein is CASSWNPGANTEAFF.

On this clone: The read finishes 3 residues shy of the CDR3 end, and the germline J gene is used to complete it. This chain links TRBV13 with TRBJ2-3; 8 bases match TRBD1. The CDR3 consists of 16 residues. With 4 bases clipped from V and 4 bases from J, the junction kept 10 bases outside the gene matches. Germline CDR1 PRHDT, CDR2 FYEKMQ (reference sequence). The CDR3 region is CASSSTIDRGADTQYF. CDR3 DNA, as far as it was read: TGTGCCAGCAGCTCGACCATAGACAGGGGTGCAGATACG. Filled out from reference TRBV13 and TRBJ2-3, the complete variable domain reads AAGVIQSPRHLIKEKRETATLKCYPIPRHDTVYWYQQGPGQDPQFLISFYEKMQSDKGSIPDRFSAQQFSDYHSELNMSSLELGDSALYFCASSSTIDRGADTQYFGPGTRLTVL.

For this clone: The sequence runs out 3 residues before the end of the CDR3; the remainder is reconstructed from the germline J gene. This sequence joins TRBV18 and TRBJ2-1; 8 positions agree with TRBD2. Germline CDR1 reads KGHSH; CDR2 reads LQKENI. V was pared by 3 bases and J by 3 bases, with 4 bases of the junction left unmatched. The CDR3 contains 15 residues. CDR3 bases read: TGTGCCAGCTCACCTCTCCTAGCGGGCTACAATGAG. This encodes CASSPLLAGYNE. The complete CDR3 protein is CASSPLLAGYNEQFF.

For this clone: The read ends 3 residues before the CDR3 terminus; that terminus is restored from the germline J gene. The chain recombines TRBV11-3 with TRBJ1-2; a possible D gene is TRBD1 (5 bases). In germline, CDR1 is SGHNT, CDR2 YENEEA. V dropped 3 bases and J dropped 6 bases, with 14 bases sitting between them. The CDR3 runs to 14 residues. The CDR3 sequence is CASSLDDSFDGYTF. The sequenced part of the CDR3 DNA is TGTGCCAGCAGCTTGGATGACAGTTTTGATGGC.

The part of the CDR3 DNA that was read is TGTGCCTGGAAGGGAGGCGGGAGGTCAGAGACC. This translates into CAWKGGGRSET. The complete CDR3 sequence is CAWKGGGRSETQYF. V and J are TRBV30 and TRBJ2-5; 8 bases fit TRBD2. Read data end 3 residues before the CDR3 end; the end is taken from the germline J gene. Losses at the gene ends were 4 bases for V and 4 bases for J; bases not matched to a gene: 8. This CDR3 has 14 residues. CDR1 is GTSNPN and CDR2 is SVGIG in the germline V gene (reference sequence).

Notes on this clone: The read comes to an end 3 residues before the CDR3 does, leaving the germline J gene to fill in the end. V gene TRBV18 combines with J gene TRBJ1-2; TRBD1 matches at 9 bases. Trimming removed 2 bases from V and 4 bases from J; junction bases left unmatched: 17. The CDR3 is 19 amino acids. Germline CDR1 and CDR2: KGHSH and LQKENI. CDR3 DNA (partial): TGTGCCAGCTCACCAAGTAGAGGGGACAGGGAAGCCCTTGGCTATGGC. It yields the protein CASSPSRGDREALGYG. The whole CDR3 sequence reads CASSPSRGDREALGYGYTF. Using reference TRBV18 and TRBJ1-2 for the parts outside the CDR3, the full variable domain is NAGVMQNPRHLVRRRGQEARLRCSPMKGHSHVYWYRQLPEEGLKFMVYLQKENIIDESGMPKERFSAEFPKEGPSILRIQQVVRGDSAAYFCASSPSRGDREALGYGYTFGSGTRLTVV.

On this clone itself: The read terminates 3 residues ahead of where the CDR3 ends, so the germline J gene completes it. The V and J genes are TRBV2 and TRBJ1-1, with 10 bases lining up with TRBD1. The germline V gene encodes CDR1 SNHLY and CDR2 FYNNEI. The CDR3 is 15 amino acids. The DNA read from the CDR3 is TGTGCCAGCAGTGACTTGACAGGGGGCTCTTACGAG. Residues: CASSDLTGGSYE. The entire CDR3 protein is CASSDLTGGSYEAFF.

Turning to this clone: The read ends 3 residues before the CDR3 terminus; that terminus is restored from the germline J gene. Other DNA sequences in the sample encode the same CDR3. The J gene is TRBJ1-5, the V gene TRBV5-1; D is possibly TRBD1 (6 bases). Germline V CDR1 and CDR2: SGHRS, YFSETQ. Trimming shortened V by 2 bases and J by 7 bases, and 13 bases separated the two germline ends. The CDR3 totals 14 residues. The chain's CDR3 is CASSLGTGGQPQHF. The sequenced CDR3 bases are TGCGCCAGCAGCTTAGGGACGGGGGGCCAGCCC.

Notes on this clone: The CDR3 end is not reached by the read, which stops 3 residues before it; the germline J gene fills it in. V is TRBV7-9 and J is TRBJ2-3; D is perhaps TRBD2 (5 bases). CDR1 is SEHNR and CDR2 is FQNEAQ in the germline V gene (reference sequence). This CDR3 is 14 amino acids long. CDR3 region: CASSLESGRGTQYF. The CDR3 DNA, read in part, is TGTGCCAGCAGCTTAGAGTCGGGGAGAGGGACG.

The DNA read from the CDR3 is TGTGCCAGCAGCCCTGGAGCCGACAGGGGGATCTACGAG. This gives the protein CASSPGADRGIYE. The full CDR3 protein reads CASSPGADRGIYEQYF. The gene calls are TRBV6-2 or TRBV6-3 and TRBJ2-7, with 9 bases identical to TRBD1. Read data end 3 residues before the CDR3 end; the end is taken from the germline J gene. This CDR3 has 16 amino acids. V shed 6 bases, J shed 3 bases, and the junction held 12 bases outside the gene matches. Per germline, CDR1 MNHEY and CDR2 SVGEGT.

On this clone itself: The CDR3 extends 3 residues past the end of the read, so its final part is completed from the germline J gene. The gene calls are TRBV2 and TRBJ2-7, with 9 bases that match TRBD2. V lost 6 bases, J lost 0 bases, and 6 bases stayed unmatched. This CDR3 is 15 amino acids long. Looked up from germline, CDR1 is SNHLY and CDR2 is FYNNEI. The DNA read from the CDR3 is TGTGCCAGCAGGGTACGGACTAGCGACTCCTACGAG. It is translated as CASRVRTSDSYE. The CDR3 in full is CASRVRTSDSYEQYF.